The 9 T cell receptor beta chains below come from one sample, sequenced in a study of identical twins. MiXCR, applied by TCRdb to the 5' RACE reads, yields one record per CDR3 protein. The top ten clones hold approximately 0.89% of a sample with hundreds of thousands of distinct CDR3 sequences, 8.5% to 9.5% of them seen once. These data also featured in a second study, about yellow fever vaccine responses in identical twins.

Sequenced: PBMCs. The receptors were gathered from a woman between 18 and 30 years old in good health.

J is TRBJ2-5 and V is TRBV3-1; weak D call: TRBD2 (5 bases). The CDR3 loop spans 17 amino acids. Germline values: CDR1 LGHDT, CDR2 YNNKEL (reference sequence). Trimming removed 2 bases at V and 5 bases at J, with 21 bases between. The CDR3 here is CASSQSEAKDLGETQYF. The CDR3 nucleotides are TGTGCCAGCAGCCAATCGGAGGCTAAGGATTTGGGGGAGACCCAGTACTTC.

The chain combines TRBV29-1 with TRBJ2-2, with D possibly being TRBD1 or TRBD2 (7 bases each). V was cut by 2 bases and J by 7 bases, with 17 bases left in between. The CDR3 is made up of 15 amino acids. CDR1 and CDR2 from the germline V gene are SQVTM and ANQGSEA. The CDR3 loop reads CSVELPQGEGGELFF. DNA for the CDR3: TGCAGCGTTGAACTCCCCCAGGGGGAGGGCGGGGAGCTGTTTTTT.

This clonotype occurred a few times. The CDR3 here is CASSPRGANEQFF. CDR3 nucleotides: TGTGCCAGCAGCCCCAGGGGGGCCAATGAGCAGTTCTTC. J is TRBJ2-1 and V is TRBV14; possible D gene TRBD1, 7 bases. Trimming removed 4 bases at V and 6 bases at J, with 10 bases between. This CDR3 region has 13 residues. Per the germline V gene, CDR1 is SGHDN and CDR2 is FVKESK.

The chain is built from TRBV29-1 and TRBJ2-7, with D perhaps matching TRBD1 or TRBD2 (5 bases each). V was cut by 7 bases and J by 6 bases, with 13 bases left in between. The CDR3 length is 11 residues. Germline assignment: CDR1 SQVTM and CDR2 ANQGSEA. This chain's CDR3 is CSGQAGAEQYF. The CDR3 DNA is TGCAGCGGACAAGCCGGGGCCGAGCAGTACTTC.

This clonotype has at least ten counts. This chain joins TRBV20-1 and TRBJ2-7, with TRBD2 as a possible D gene (6 bases). V was trimmed by 5 bases and J by 0 bases, leaving 11 bases between them. The CDR3 consists of 13 residues. The germline CDR1 and CDR2 sequences are DFQATT and SNEGSKA (reference sequence). The CDR3 here is CSAPSDYSYEQYF. In DNA, the CDR3 is TGCAGTGCTCCTTCGGACTACTCCTACGAGCAGTACTTC.

The gene calls are TRBV6-1 and TRBJ2-5, with TRBD1 as a possible D gene (5 bases). Germline values: CDR1 MNHNS, CDR2 SASEGT. This CDR3 has 13 residues. V was pared by 4 bases and J by 3 bases, with 9 bases between. The CDR3 loop reads CASSGTTEETQYF. The CDR3 region has the DNA TGTGCCAGCAGTGGGACAACCGAAGAGACCCAGTACTTC.

This clonotype appeared many times. This chain links TRBV7-9 with TRBJ2-7, with D possibly being TRBD1 (5 bases). The ends were cut back, 1 base at V and 3 bases at J, with 10 bases in the middle. CDR1 and CDR2 from the germline V gene are SEHNR and FQNEAQ (reference sequence). This CDR3 region has 14 residues. The CDR3 loop is CASSLGGPNYEQYF. CDR3 sequence (DNA): TGTGCCAGCAGCTTAGGGGGCCCTAACTACGAGCAGTACTTC.

This clonotype appeared a few times. Written as DNA, the CDR3 is TGTGCCAGCAGCCAAGAAGGTAGCAGGATTAAATCCTACAATGAGCAGTTCTTC. Protein sequence: CASSQEGSRIKSYNEQFF. J is TRBJ2-1 and V is TRBV3-1; D call uncertain. Trimming took off 0 bases at V and 1 base at J, with 16 bases between the two ends. The CDR3 contains 18 residues. Germline V lookup: CDR1 LGHDT, CDR2 YNNKEL (reference sequence).

The chain is built from TRBV5-5 and TRBJ2-7; TRBD1 matches 8 bases. There are 14 residues in the CDR3. V lost 4 bases to trimming and J lost 12 bases; unmatched junction nucleotides: 15. Germline V gene lookup returns CDR1 SGHKS and CDR2 YYEKEE (reference sequence). The CDR3 sequence is CASSISPGTGPGYF. For the CDR3, the DNA is TGTGCCAGCAGCATAAGTCCCGGGACAGGTCCGGGGTACTTC.